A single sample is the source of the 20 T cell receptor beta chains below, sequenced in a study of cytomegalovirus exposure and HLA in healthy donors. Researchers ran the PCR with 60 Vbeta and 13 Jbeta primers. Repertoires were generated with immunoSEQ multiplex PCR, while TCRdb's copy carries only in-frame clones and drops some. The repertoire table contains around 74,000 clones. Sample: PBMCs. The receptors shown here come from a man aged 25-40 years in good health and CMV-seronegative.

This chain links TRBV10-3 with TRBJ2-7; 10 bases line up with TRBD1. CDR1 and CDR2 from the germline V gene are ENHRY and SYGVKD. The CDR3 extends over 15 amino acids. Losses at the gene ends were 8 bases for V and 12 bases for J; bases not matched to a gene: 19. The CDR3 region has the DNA TGTGCCATCGACCCGACCCGGGACAGGGGCCGTCGAGGGTACTTC. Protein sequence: CAIDPTRDRGRRGYF.

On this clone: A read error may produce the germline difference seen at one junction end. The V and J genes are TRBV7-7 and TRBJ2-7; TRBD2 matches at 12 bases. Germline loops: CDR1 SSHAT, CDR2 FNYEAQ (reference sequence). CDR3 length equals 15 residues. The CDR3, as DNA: TGTGCTAGCAGCGCGTCTAGCGGGGGGGCAAACGAGCAGTACTTC. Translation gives CASSASSGGANEQYF.

In DNA, the CDR3 is TGCGCCAGCAGCGCCACAGGGTTAGTAGGCTACACCTTC. Translating it yields CASSATGLVGYTF. The V call is TRBV10-1, the J call TRBJ1-2; tentative D call: TRBD1 (6 bases). Germline-derived CDR1 and CDR2 are WNHNN and SYGVQD (reference sequence). Trimming shortened V by 6 bases and J by 8 bases, and 16 bases separated the two germline ends. The CDR3 covers 13 residues.

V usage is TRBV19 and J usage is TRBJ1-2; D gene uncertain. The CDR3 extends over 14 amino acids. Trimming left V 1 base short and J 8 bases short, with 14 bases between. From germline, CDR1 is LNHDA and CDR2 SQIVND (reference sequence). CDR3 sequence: CASSIVSEKIGYTF. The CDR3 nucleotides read TGTGCCAGTAGTATAGTATCGGAGAAGATCGGCTACACCTTC.

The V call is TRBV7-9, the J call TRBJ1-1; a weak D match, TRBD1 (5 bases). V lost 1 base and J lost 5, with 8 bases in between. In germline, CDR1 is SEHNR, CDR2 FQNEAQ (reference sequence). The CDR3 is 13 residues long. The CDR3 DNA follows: TGTGCCAGCAGCTTAGAGGCAGGGACTGAAGCTTTCTTT. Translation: CASSLEAGTEAFF.

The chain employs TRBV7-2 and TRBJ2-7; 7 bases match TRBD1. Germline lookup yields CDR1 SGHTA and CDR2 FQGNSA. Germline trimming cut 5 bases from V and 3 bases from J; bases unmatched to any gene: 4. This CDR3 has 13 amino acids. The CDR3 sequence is CASSPDRFYEQYF. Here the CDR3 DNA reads TGTGCCAGCAGCCCGGACAGGTTCTACGAGCAGTACTTC.

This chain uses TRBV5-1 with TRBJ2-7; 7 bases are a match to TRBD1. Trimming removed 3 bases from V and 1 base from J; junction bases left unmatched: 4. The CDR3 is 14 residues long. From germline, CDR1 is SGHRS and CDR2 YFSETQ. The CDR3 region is CASSYGTASYEQYF. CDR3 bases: TGCGCCAGCAGCTATGGGACAGCATCCTACGAGCAGTACTTC.

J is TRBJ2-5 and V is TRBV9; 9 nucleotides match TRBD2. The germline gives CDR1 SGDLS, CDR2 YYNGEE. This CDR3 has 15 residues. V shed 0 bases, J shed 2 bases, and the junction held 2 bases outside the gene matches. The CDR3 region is CASSVGTSVQETQYF. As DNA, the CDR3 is TGTGCCAGCAGCGTAGGGACTAGCGTTCAAGAGACCCAGTACTTC.

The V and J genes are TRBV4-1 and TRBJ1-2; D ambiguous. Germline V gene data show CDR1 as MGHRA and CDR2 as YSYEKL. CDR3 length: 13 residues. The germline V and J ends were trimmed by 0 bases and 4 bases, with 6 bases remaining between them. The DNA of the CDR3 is TGCGCCAGCAGCCAAGATTCTCTCTATGGCTACACCTTC. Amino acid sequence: CASSQDSLYGYTF.

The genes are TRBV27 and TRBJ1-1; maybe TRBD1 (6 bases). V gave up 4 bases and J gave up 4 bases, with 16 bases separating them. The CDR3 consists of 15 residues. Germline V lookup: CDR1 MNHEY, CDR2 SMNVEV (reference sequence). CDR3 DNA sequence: TGTGCCAGCAGTTCCTCCCCAGGGGCGACCACTGAAGCTTTCTTT. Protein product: CASSSSPGATTEAFF.

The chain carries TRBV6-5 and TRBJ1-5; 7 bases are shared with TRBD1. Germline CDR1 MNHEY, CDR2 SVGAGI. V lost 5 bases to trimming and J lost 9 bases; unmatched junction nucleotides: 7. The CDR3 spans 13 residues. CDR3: CASSDRARGPQHF. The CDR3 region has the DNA TGTGCCAGCAGTGACAGGGCCCGAGGGCCCCAGCATTTT.

The CDR3 here is CASSLISGGLGYTF. Written as DNA, the CDR3 is TGTGCCAGCAGCTTAATCTCAGGGGGCCTTGGCTACACCTTC. This rearrangement joins TRBV11-2 to TRBJ1-2; 8 bases align to TRBD1. Per the germline V gene, CDR1 is SGHAT and CDR2 is FQNNGV. The CDR3 covers 14 residues. Germline trimming cut 2 bases from V and 7 bases from J; bases unmatched to any gene: 6.

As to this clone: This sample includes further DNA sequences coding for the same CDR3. The CDR3 reads CASSLGTSGRVETQYF. In DNA, the CDR3 is TGCGCCAGCAGCTTAGGGACTAGCGGGAGGGTGGAGACCCAGTACTTC. The gene calls are TRBV5-1 and TRBJ2-5; TRBD2 matches 16 bases. This CDR3 region has 16 residues. Trimming at V came to 2 bases and at J to 5 bases, leaving 3 bases not matched to a gene. Germline-derived CDR1 and CDR2 are SGHRS and YFSETQ.

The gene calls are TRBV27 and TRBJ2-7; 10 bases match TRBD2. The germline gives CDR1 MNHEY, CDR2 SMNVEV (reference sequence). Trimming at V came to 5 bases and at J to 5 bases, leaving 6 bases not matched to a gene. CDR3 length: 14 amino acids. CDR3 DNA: TGTGCCAGCAGTCTGCCGGGACTAGCGAACGAGCAGTACTTC. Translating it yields CASSLPGLANEQYF.

CDR3 nucleotide sequence: TGTGCCAGCAGCTTCGACAGGCACTCCTACGAGCAGTACTTC. It encodes CASSFDRHSYEQYF. The V gene is TRBV11-3, the J gene TRBJ2-7, with a tentative D call TRBD1 (6 bases). Germline assignment: CDR1 SGHNT and CDR2 YENEEA. CDR3 length: 14 residues. V shed 3 bases and J shed 0 bases, with 9 bases lying between them.

The CDR3 loop reads CASSAQGYEQYF. As DNA, the CDR3 is TGTGCCAGCAGCGCACAGGGCTACGAGCAGTACTTC. V usage is TRBV7-9 and J usage is TRBJ2-7, with a weak D call TRBD1 (6 bases). In germline, CDR1 is SEHNR, CDR2 FQNEAQ (reference sequence). V shed 5 bases and J shed 3 bases, with 8 bases lying between them. This CDR3 is built from 12 residues.

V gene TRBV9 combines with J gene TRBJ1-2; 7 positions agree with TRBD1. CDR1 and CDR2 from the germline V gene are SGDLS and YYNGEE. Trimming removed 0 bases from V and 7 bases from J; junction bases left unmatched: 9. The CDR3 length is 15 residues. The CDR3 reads CASSVGDSWAGGYTF. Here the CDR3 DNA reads TGTGCCAGCAGCGTAGGGGACAGCTGGGCTGGTGGCTACACCTTC.

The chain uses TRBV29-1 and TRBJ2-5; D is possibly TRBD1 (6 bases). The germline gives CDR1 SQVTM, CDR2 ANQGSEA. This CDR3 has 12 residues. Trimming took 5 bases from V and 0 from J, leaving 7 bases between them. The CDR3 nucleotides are TGCAGCGTTAACAGGGACCAAGAGACCCAGTACTTC. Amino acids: CSVNRDQETQYF.

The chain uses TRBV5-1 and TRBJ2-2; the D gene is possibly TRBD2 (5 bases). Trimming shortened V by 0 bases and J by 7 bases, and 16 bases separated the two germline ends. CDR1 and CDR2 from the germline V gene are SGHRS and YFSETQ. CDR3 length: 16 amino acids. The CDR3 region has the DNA TGCGCCAGCAGCTTGGGGCGGAACCCCGGGGACGGGGAGCTGTTTTTT. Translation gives CASSLGRNPGDGELFF.

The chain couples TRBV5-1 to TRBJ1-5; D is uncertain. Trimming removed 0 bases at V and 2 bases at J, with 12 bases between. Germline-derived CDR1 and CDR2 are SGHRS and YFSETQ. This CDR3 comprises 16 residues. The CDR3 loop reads CASSLGSGGGNQPQHF. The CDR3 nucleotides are TGCGCCAGCAGCTTGGGGTCTGGAGGTGGCAATCAGCCCCAGCATTTT.